This TCR beta chain comes out of a study of T-cell memory formation after mild COVID-19. Study-level information: Clustering of TCRs was largely donor specific. Regarding the study as a whole: Day 37-peaking second-wave clones had unconfirmed SARS-CoV-2 specificity. Contracting CD4+ clones were located mainly in CM and EM, and CD8+ clones in EMRA.

The V gene lost 5 bases and the J gene lost 0 bases, with 15 bases spanning the gap. This CDR3 has 16 residues. TCRdb called the 5' RACE reads again in MiXCR, with one record for every CDR3 protein. The table includes just over 400,000 distinct CDR3 sequences, 20% to 30% detected once. This clonotype was counted at least ten times. The antigen is not known. V and J are TRBV12-3 or TRBV12-4 and TRBJ2-3, with D tentatively TRBD1 (6 bases). The sequence was collected from an adult woman who had mild COVID-19 (a few samples of this study predate the infection). Cell type and time point are not known. The source material was PBMCs or a T cell subset sorted from them (not recorded which). DNA of the CDR3: TGTGCCAGCAGTCCTCGACAGGAGAGGAGCACAGATACGCAGTATTTT. It codes for CASSPRQERSTDTQYF.